The subject of this entry is one T cell receptor (beta chain). This clonotype came up a few times. The antigen it binds to is not known. It has no much larger one-base neighbor in the sample; base qualities were not kept. The library was generated by RT-PCR. The instrument was an Illumina HiSeq 2500. Using fastp at Q25 and MiXCR, TCRdb reprocessed the public reads and kept productive beta chains. Entries are consolidated by CDR3 protein sequence, retaining the most common genes and DNA. The sample has just over 300,000 distinct CDR3 sequences on record, 21% of them singletons. The ten largest clones capture roughly 10% of the sample. The data were obtained in a study of response to subunit inactivated influenza vaccine (dated by TCRdb to the late 2010s). Context from the whole study: To follow how T cells responded to a trivalent subunit inactivated influenza vaccine, the researchers relied on deep quantitative profiling of the T cell receptor repertoire. Broad study findings and their caveats: According to the authors, only a limited number of new T cells may be recruited by each seasonal influenza vaccination.

The origin of this receptor is a man aged 50 to 69 who received an inactivated influenza vaccine. Donor details come from another sample of the same person, matched by shared clones. The sample consisted of PBMCs from blood, taken less than 22 months after vaccination.

The nucleotide sequence is given as TGTGCCAGCGTGACGGGGGGCAACACCGGGGAGCTGTTTTTT. Translated, it reads CASVTGGNTGELFF. The V gene is TRBV28 and the J gene is TRBJ2-2; possibly the D gene is TRBD2, per 7 matching bases. The germline ends are 12 bases apart after V is trimmed by 8 bases and J by 2 bases. CDR3 length: 14 amino acids, cysteine to phenylalanine. The read is trimmed to its CDR3 DNA, 42 bases read in frame from base 1. The germline V gene encodes CDR1 MDHEN and CDR2 SYDVKM.